This T cell receptor beta chain originates from a study of control samples from healthy donors and cancer patients. CDR3 size: 12 residues. Germline V gives CDR1 SGHDT, CDR2 YYEEEE. A note on this clone: The germline gene is not matched at one end of the junction; a read error may be the cause.

The repertoire was sequenced with immunoSEQ multiplex PCR; TCRdb's copy has only in-frame clones and lacks some. The sample holds around 140,000 clones; over 85% are singletons and the top ten take around 5.4%. The chain joins TRBV5-6 to TRBJ2-3; D is unclear. This sequence originates from a man between 18 and 29 years old in good health. The specimen was blood. The CDR3 is CASGLIGDTQYF. The CDR3 DNA sequence: TGTGCCAGCGGCTTGATCGGAGATACGCAGTATTTT.